The rows below give T cell receptor beta chains drawn from one sample of a study of early T cells in non-severe SARS-CoV-2 infection. Each CDR3 protein gets one entry after TCRdb re-called the 5' RACE reads with MiXCR. The sample records about 110,000 distinct CDR3 sequences, roughly an eighth being singletons. Sequences were obtained from whole blood. The receptors here all came from an adult who was a healthcare worker with PCR-confirmed SARS-CoV-2 infection or an uninfected control (not recorded which). Each CDR3 is given with its conserved first and last residue. A D gene is named only where the DNA matches it firmly. Size is stated for part of the rows, as once, few or many counts, or as a class when the clone is expanded.

d_gene: TRBD2
v_gene: TRBV9
abundance: many
j_gene: TRBJ2-7
CDR3nt: TGTGCCAGCAGCGTAGACGGGAGGGCCGCTGAGGAGCAGTACTTC
CDR3aa: CASSVDGRAAEEQYF

d_gene: TRBD2
v_gene: TRBV12-3/TRBV12-4
abundance: few
j_gene: TRBJ2-2
CDR3nt: TGTGCCAGCAGTCTTATTGGGGGAGGGCTTTACACCGGGGAGCTGTTTTTT
CDR3aa: CASSLIGGGLYTGELFF

d_gene: -
v_gene: TRBV25-1
abundance: -
j_gene: TRBJ2-1
CDR3nt: TGTGCCAGCAGCAGGGGAGGGGCCTACAATGAGCAGTTCTTC
CDR3aa: CASSRGGAYNEQFF

d_gene: -
v_gene: TRBV27
abundance: -
j_gene: TRBJ2-7
CDR3nt: TGTGCCAGCAGTTCCGTACACTTC
CDR3aa: CASSSVHF

d_gene: -
v_gene: TRBV27
abundance: many
j_gene: TRBJ2-2
CDR3nt: TGTGCCAGCAGTTTACGGGCGGGAAACACCGGGGAGCTGTTTTTT
CDR3aa: CASSLRAGNTGELFF

d_gene: -
v_gene: TRBV24-1
abundance: few
j_gene: TRBJ2-2
CDR3nt: TGTGCCACCAGTGATCCCATGCAGGCTACCGGGGAGCTGTTTTTT
CDR3aa: CATSDPMQATGELFF

d_gene: TRBD1
v_gene: TRBV4-1
abundance: many
j_gene: TRBJ2-1
CDR3nt: TGCGCCAGCAGCTTCCGGGACAGGGCCTACAATGAGCAGTTCTTC
CDR3aa: CASSFRDRAYNEQFF

d_gene: TRBD2
v_gene: TRBV20-1
abundance: -
j_gene: TRBJ2-5
CDR3nt: TGCAGTCCGGTCCTGCGGGGGGCCGGGTTCGGGACCCAGTACTTC
CDR3aa: CSPVLRGAGFGTQYF

d_gene: -
v_gene: TRBV18
abundance: -
j_gene: TRBJ1-5
CDR3nt: TGTGCCAGCTCAGTGGAGGGGAAGGGCAATCAGCCCCAGCATTTT
CDR3aa: CASSVEGKGNQPQHF

d_gene: TRBD2
v_gene: TRBV7-9
abundance: many
j_gene: TRBJ2-1
CDR3nt: TGTGCCAGCAGCCGACTAGCGGGGGGCAATGAGCAGTTCTTC
CDR3aa: CASSRLAGGNEQFF

d_gene: -
v_gene: TRBV6-1
abundance: many
j_gene: TRBJ2-7
CDR3nt: TGTGCCAGCAGTGGGTTCCTAGGTAACGAGCAGTACTTC
CDR3aa: CASSGFLGNEQYF

d_gene: -
v_gene: TRBV5-4
abundance: few
j_gene: TRBJ2-5
CDR3nt: TGTGCCAGCAGCTTGGGGGGAAGGGGCCAAGAGACCCAGTACTTC
CDR3aa: CASSLGGRGQETQYF

d_gene: -
v_gene: TRBV2
abundance: many
j_gene: TRBJ2-3
CDR3nt: TGTGCCAGCAGGGGCAGGGACCCCTCAGATACGCAGTATTTT
CDR3aa: CASRGRDPSDTQYF

d_gene: -
v_gene: TRBV7-9
abundance: -
j_gene: TRBJ2-7
CDR3nt: TGTGCCAGCTCAGAGTGGTACGAGCAGTACTTC
CDR3aa: CASSEWYEQYF

d_gene: -
v_gene: TRBV2
abundance: few
j_gene: TRBJ2-7
CDR3nt: TGTGCCAGCAGTGAACAGGGCCACGAGCAGTACTTC
CDR3aa: CASSEQGHEQYF

d_gene: -
v_gene: TRBV11-1
abundance: few
j_gene: TRBJ2-1
CDR3nt: TGTGCCAGCAGAAGGGATGGGGGGAATGAGCAGTTCTTC
CDR3aa: CASRRDGGNEQFF

d_gene: -
v_gene: TRBV7-7
abundance: -
j_gene: TRBJ2-1
CDR3nt: TGTGCTAGCAGCTTCAGCCAGGGCAATGAGCAGTTCTTC
CDR3aa: CASSFSQGNEQFF

d_gene: -
v_gene: TRBV10-1
abundance: once
j_gene: TRBJ2-7
CDR3nt: TGCGCCAGCAGCAAAGGGGGGACAGCGATTTACGAGCAGTACTTC
CDR3aa: CASSKGGTAIYEQYF

d_gene: TRBD2
v_gene: TRBV29-1
abundance: many
j_gene: TRBJ2-1
CDR3nt: TGCAGCGTCACCGGGACTAGCGGGACCCACTCCTACAATGAGCAGTTCTTC
CDR3aa: CSVTGTSGTHSYNEQFF

d_gene: -
v_gene: TRBV11-2
abundance: -
j_gene: TRBJ2-1
CDR3nt: TGTGCCAGCAGCCCGGGGATGGTCTCCTACAATGAGCAGTTCTTC
CDR3aa: CASSPGMVSYNEQFF

d_gene: -
v_gene: TRBV11-2
abundance: -
j_gene: TRBJ2-5
CDR3nt: TGTGCCAGCAGCATCATTGGGACCCAGTACTTC
CDR3aa: CASSIIGTQYF

d_gene: TRBD2
v_gene: TRBV24-1
abundance: many
j_gene: TRBJ2-7
CDR3nt: TGTGCCACCAGTGACTCCGGGACTACCTCCTACGAGCAGTACTTC
CDR3aa: CATSDSGTTSYEQYF

d_gene: -
v_gene: TRBV3-1
abundance: few
j_gene: TRBJ1-5
CDR3nt: TGTGCCAGCAGCCCAACACAGGTCAATCAGCCCCAGCATTTT
CDR3aa: CASSPTQVNQPQHF

d_gene: -
v_gene: TRBV6-5
abundance: many
j_gene: TRBJ1-2
CDR3nt: TGTGCCAGCAGTTACGACCGCAGGCCCACCTATGGCTACACCTTC
CDR3aa: CASSYDRRPTYGYTF

d_gene: -
v_gene: TRBV6-6
abundance: -
j_gene: TRBJ2-6
CDR3nt: TGTGCCAGCAGAGTGGCCCTCTCTGGGGCCAACGTCCTGACTTTC
CDR3aa: CASRVALSGANVLTF

d_gene: TRBD2
v_gene: TRBV15
abundance: few
j_gene: TRBJ2-3
CDR3nt: TGTGCCACCAGCCCCGGACTAGCGGGGGGGAGCACAGATACGCAGTATTTT
CDR3aa: CATSPGLAGGSTDTQYF

d_gene: -
v_gene: TRBV7-2
abundance: -
j_gene: TRBJ2-5
CDR3nt: TGTGCCAGCAGCTTAAGGAACGAAGAGACCCAGTACTTC
CDR3aa: CASSLRNEETQYF

d_gene: -
v_gene: TRBV30
abundance: -
j_gene: TRBJ1-3
CDR3nt: TGTGCCTGGACAGGGTTAAGCTCTGGAAACACCATATATTTT
CDR3aa: CAWTGLSSGNTIYF

d_gene: -
v_gene: TRBV11-2
abundance: many
j_gene: TRBJ2-1
CDR3nt: TGTGCCAGCAGCCCATCCGGGCTGTGGCAGTTCTTC
CDR3aa: CASSPSGLWQFF

d_gene: -
v_gene: TRBV6-1
abundance: many
j_gene: TRBJ1-3
CDR3nt: TGTGCCAGCAGTGAGTCTGTCGGGGCCTCTGGAAACACCATATATTTT
CDR3aa: CASSESVGASGNTIYF

d_gene: -
v_gene: TRBV2
abundance: -
j_gene: TRBJ1-1
CDR3nt: TGTGCCAGCAGGTCACCGGGACCAACGCCGGGAGCTTTCTTT
CDR3aa: CASRSPGPTPGAFF

d_gene: -
v_gene: TRBV10-3
abundance: few
j_gene: TRBJ1-4
CDR3nt: TGTGCCATCCGGAGTCAGGAAAAACTGTTTTTT
CDR3aa: CAIRSQEKLFF

d_gene: TRBD1
v_gene: TRBV19
abundance: -
j_gene: TRBJ1-2
CDR3nt: TGTGCCAGTTCCGGAGTACAGGGGTCCGCCAACTATGGCTACACCTTC
CDR3aa: CASSGVQGSANYGYTF

d_gene: -
v_gene: TRBV6-5
abundance: -
j_gene: TRBJ1-1
CDR3nt: TGTGCCAGCAGTCCGGTCCTGTCCGCAGAAGCTTTCTTT
CDR3aa: CASSPVLSAEAFF

d_gene: TRBD1
v_gene: TRBV20-1
abundance: many
j_gene: TRBJ1-1
CDR3nt: TGCAGTGCTATATGGACAGGGGGAATATTGAACACTGAAGCTTTCTTT
CDR3aa: CSAIWTGGILNTEAFF

d_gene: TRBD2
v_gene: TRBV29-1
abundance: many
j_gene: TRBJ2-1
CDR3nt: TGCAGCGTGGCCGGGACTAGCGGGAGACTCTACAATGAGCAGTTCTTC
CDR3aa: CSVAGTSGRLYNEQFF

d_gene: -
v_gene: TRBV29-1
abundance: few
j_gene: TRBJ2-2
CDR3nt: TGCAGCGTGGTGGACAGTTCTACGAACACCGGGGAGCTGTTTTTT
CDR3aa: CSVVDSSTNTGELFF

d_gene: -
v_gene: TRBV20-1
abundance: few
j_gene: TRBJ2-4
CDR3nt: TGCAGTGCTAAGGACTGGGACAAAGAGTACTTC
CDR3aa: CSAKDWDKEYF

d_gene: -
v_gene: TRBV20-1
abundance: many
j_gene: TRBJ2-7
CDR3nt: TGCAGTGCGGAAACCCCAGGTTACGAGCAGTACTTC
CDR3aa: CSAETPGYEQYF

d_gene: TRBD2
v_gene: TRBV2
abundance: -
j_gene: TRBJ2-5
CDR3nt: TGTGCCAGCTCACTCGAGGCGGGAGTAGGTGAGACCCAGTACTTC
CDR3aa: CASSLEAGVGETQYF

d_gene: -
v_gene: TRBV7-3
abundance: -
j_gene: TRBJ1-6
CDR3nt: TGTGCCAGCAGCTCAACTTATAATTCACCCCTCCACTTT
CDR3aa: CASSSTYNSPLHF

d_gene: TRBD2
v_gene: TRBV6-5
abundance: -
j_gene: TRBJ2-3
CDR3nt: TGTGCCAGCAGCCTAGCGGGGGGGCGTTTAAATACGCAGTATTTT
CDR3aa: CASSLAGGRLNTQYF

d_gene: -
v_gene: TRBV20-1
abundance: -
j_gene: TRBJ2-7
CDR3nt: TGCAGTGCCGTCCGGGGGGACAAGTTCTACGAGCAGTACTTC
CDR3aa: CSAVRGDKFYEQYF

d_gene: TRBD2
v_gene: TRBV3-1
abundance: many
j_gene: TRBJ2-1
CDR3nt: TGTGCCAGCAGAACTCTAGCGGGACGTTCGGATGAGCAGTTCTTC
CDR3aa: CASRTLAGRSDEQFF

d_gene: -
v_gene: TRBV12-3/TRBV12-4
abundance: few
j_gene: TRBJ1-1
CDR3nt: TGTGCCAGCACCTTGGGGAGAATCCGTGAAGCTTTCTTT
CDR3aa: CASTLGRIREAFF

d_gene: -
v_gene: TRBV19
abundance: many
j_gene: TRBJ1-2
CDR3nt: TGTGCCAGTAGTATGAAGGTCGGGGGCTACACCTTC
CDR3aa: CASSMKVGGYTF

d_gene: TRBD2
v_gene: TRBV29-1
abundance: -
j_gene: TRBJ2-1
CDR3nt: TGCAGCGTTGGGAGCGGGGGCTACAATGAGCAGTTCTTC
CDR3aa: CSVGSGGYNEQFF

d_gene: -
v_gene: TRBV6-5
abundance: few
j_gene: TRBJ2-2
CDR3nt: TGTGCCAGCAGTTACCGGGCCAACCAACACACCGGGGAGCTGTTTTTT
CDR3aa: CASSYRANQHTGELFF

d_gene: -
v_gene: TRBV28
abundance: -
j_gene: TRBJ1-1
CDR3nt: TGTGCCAGCAGGCTGAAGGTGAACACTGAAGCTTTCTTT
CDR3aa: CASRLKVNTEAFF

d_gene: -
v_gene: TRBV20-1
abundance: -
j_gene: TRBJ1-5
CDR3nt: TGCAGTGCCGCCCCCCGTGGGAATCGACATCAGCCCCAGCATTTT
CDR3aa: CSAAPRGNRHQPQHF

d_gene: -
v_gene: TRBV19
abundance: few
j_gene: TRBJ1-4
CDR3nt: TGTGCCAGTAGTCCCCGGGGGAGGGGGACTAATGAAAAACTGTTTTTT
CDR3aa: CASSPRGRGTNEKLFF

d_gene: -
v_gene: TRBV21-1
abundance: few
j_gene: TRBJ1-1
CDR3nt: TGTGCCAGAACGGCCTTGGGGTTATTGGACACTGAAGCTTTCTTT
CDR3aa: CARTALGLLDTEAFF

d_gene: -
v_gene: TRBV5-1
abundance: few
j_gene: TRBJ1-4
CDR3nt: TGCGCCAGCAGCTTCGGAACAACTAATGAAAAACTGTTTTTT
CDR3aa: CASSFGTTNEKLFF

d_gene: TRBD1
v_gene: TRBV7-7
abundance: -
j_gene: TRBJ2-2
CDR3nt: TGTGCTAGCAGCTTACAGGGGTTCGGGGAGCTGTTTTTT
CDR3aa: CASSLQGFGELFF

d_gene: TRBD2
v_gene: TRBV7-9
abundance: few
j_gene: TRBJ2-7
CDR3nt: TGTGCCAGCAGCCCCGTGGCTAGCGGGGGGCTGTATCTCTACGAGCAGTACTTC
CDR3aa: CASSPVASGGLYLYEQYF

d_gene: -
v_gene: TRBV23-1
abundance: few
j_gene: TRBJ2-1
CDR3nt: TGCGCCAGCAGTCAAACGGACGGAGGATTCAATGAGCAGTTCTTC
CDR3aa: CASSQTDGGFNEQFF

d_gene: TRBD2
v_gene: TRBV6-5
abundance: -
j_gene: TRBJ2-1
CDR3nt: TGTGCCAGCAGTGCCGGGACTAGCGGGTGGGGTGAGCAGTTCTTC
CDR3aa: CASSAGTSGWGEQFF

d_gene: -
v_gene: TRBV21-1
abundance: few
j_gene: TRBJ1-5
CDR3nt: TGTGCCAGCAGCAAAATGGGGGGAAAGGCCCTCGATCAGCCCCAGCATTTT
CDR3aa: CASSKMGGKALDQPQHF

d_gene: -
v_gene: TRBV5-6
abundance: -
j_gene: TRBJ1-1
CDR3nt: TGTGCCAGCAGCTTGGTTGGTAGGGTAGGAGGAGCTGAAGCTTTCTTT
CDR3aa: CASSLVGRVGGAEAFF